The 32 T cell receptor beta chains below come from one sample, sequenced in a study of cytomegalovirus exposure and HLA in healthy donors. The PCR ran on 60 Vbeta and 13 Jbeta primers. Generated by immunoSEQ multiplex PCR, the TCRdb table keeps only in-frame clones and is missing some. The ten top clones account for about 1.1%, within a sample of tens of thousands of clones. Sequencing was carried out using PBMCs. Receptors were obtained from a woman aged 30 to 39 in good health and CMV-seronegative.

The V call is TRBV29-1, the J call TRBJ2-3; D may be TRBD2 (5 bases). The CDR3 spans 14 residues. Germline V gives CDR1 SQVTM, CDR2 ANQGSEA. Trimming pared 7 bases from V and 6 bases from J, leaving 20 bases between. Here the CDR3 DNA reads TGCAGCGGCACCTTAGCGCCGGAAGGGGATACGCAGTATTTT. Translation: CSGTLAPEGDTQYF.

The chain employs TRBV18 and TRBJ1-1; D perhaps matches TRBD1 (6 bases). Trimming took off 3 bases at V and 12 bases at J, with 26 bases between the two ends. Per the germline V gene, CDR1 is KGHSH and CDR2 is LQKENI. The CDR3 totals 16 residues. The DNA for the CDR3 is TGTGCCAGCTCACCGAGCCTGTCCAGGGGAGCGGACGAGTCTTTCTTT. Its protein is CASSPSLSRGADESFF.

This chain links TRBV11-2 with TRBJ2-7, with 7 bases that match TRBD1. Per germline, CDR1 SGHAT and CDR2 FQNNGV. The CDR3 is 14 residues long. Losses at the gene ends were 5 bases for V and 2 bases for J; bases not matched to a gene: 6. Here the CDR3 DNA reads TGTGCCAGCAGCCAGGAAAGGGGGCCCTACGAGCAGTACTTC. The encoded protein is CASSQERGPYEQYF.

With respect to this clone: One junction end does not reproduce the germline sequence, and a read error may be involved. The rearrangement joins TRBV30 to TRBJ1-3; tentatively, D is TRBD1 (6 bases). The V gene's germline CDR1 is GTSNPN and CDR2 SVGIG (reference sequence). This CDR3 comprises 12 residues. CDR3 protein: CAWILPGGPSHF. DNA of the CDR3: TGTGCCTGGATTCTCCCGGGGGGGCCGTCCCATTTT.

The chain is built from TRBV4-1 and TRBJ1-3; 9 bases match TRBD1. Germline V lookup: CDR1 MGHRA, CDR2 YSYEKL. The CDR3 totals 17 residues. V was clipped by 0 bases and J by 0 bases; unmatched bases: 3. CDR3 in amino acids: CASSQDRQGDSGNTIYF. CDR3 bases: TGCGCCAGCAGCCAAGATCGACAGGGGGACTCTGGAAACACCATATATTTT.

In DNA form, the CDR3 reads TGTGCCAGCTCACCAAGGACAGGGGCCTCTGGAAACACCATATATTTT. It yields the protein CASSPRTGASGNTIYF. The chain employs TRBV18 and TRBJ1-3, with 9 bases matching TRBD1. J lost 0 bases, V lost 2 bases, and 2 bases had no gene match. Germline-derived CDR1 and CDR2 are KGHSH and LQKENI. This CDR3 is built from 16 residues.

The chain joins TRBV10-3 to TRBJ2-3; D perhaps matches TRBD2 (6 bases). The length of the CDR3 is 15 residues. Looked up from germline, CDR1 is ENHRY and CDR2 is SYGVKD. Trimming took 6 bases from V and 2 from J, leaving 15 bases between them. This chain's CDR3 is CAISPGGGITDTQYF. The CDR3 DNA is TGTGCCATCAGCCCTGGTGGGGGGATCACAGATACGCAGTATTTT.

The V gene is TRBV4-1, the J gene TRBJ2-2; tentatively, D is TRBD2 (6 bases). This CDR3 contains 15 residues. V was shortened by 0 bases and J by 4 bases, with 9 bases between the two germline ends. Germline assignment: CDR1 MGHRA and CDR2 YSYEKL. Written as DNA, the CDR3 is TGCGCCAGCAGCCAAGAAGGACTATCCACCGGGGAGCTGTTTTTT. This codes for CASSQEGLSTGELFF.

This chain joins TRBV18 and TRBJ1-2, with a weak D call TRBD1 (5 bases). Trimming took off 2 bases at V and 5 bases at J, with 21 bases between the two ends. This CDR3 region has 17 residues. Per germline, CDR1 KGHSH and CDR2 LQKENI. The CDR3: CASSPSIGARVGYGYTF. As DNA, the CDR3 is TGTGCCAGCTCACCATCTATTGGGGCTAGGGTCGGATATGGCTACACCTTC.

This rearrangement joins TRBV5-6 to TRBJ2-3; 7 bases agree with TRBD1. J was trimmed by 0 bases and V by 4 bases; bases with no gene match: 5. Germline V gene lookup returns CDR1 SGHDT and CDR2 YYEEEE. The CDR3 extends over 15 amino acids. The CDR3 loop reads CASSLRTGSTDTQYF. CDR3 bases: TGTGCCAGCAGCCTCCGGACAGGAAGCACAGATACGCAGTATTTT. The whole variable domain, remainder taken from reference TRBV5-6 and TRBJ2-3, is DAGVTQSPTHLIKTRGQQVTLRCSPKSGHDTVSWYQQALGQGPQFIFQYYEEEERQRGNFPDRFSGHQFPNYSSELNVNALLLGDSALYLCASSLRTGSTDTQYFGPGTRLTVL.

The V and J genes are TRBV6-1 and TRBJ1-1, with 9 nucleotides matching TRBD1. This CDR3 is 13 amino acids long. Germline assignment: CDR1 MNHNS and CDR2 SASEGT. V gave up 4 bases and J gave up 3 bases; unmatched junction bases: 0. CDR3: CASSGDRDTEAFF. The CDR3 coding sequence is TGTGCCAGCAGTGGGGACAGGGACACTGAAGCTTTCTTT.

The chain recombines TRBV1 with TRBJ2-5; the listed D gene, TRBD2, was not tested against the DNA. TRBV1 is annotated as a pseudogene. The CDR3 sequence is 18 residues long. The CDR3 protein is CTSSLPALDTGLEETQYF. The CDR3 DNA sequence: TGCACCAGCAGCCTTCCTGCTTTGGATACGGGACTAGAGGAGACCCAGTACTTC.

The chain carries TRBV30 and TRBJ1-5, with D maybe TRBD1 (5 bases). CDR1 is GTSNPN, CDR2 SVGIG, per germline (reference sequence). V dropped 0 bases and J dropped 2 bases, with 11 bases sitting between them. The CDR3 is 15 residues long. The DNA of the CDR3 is TGTGCCTGGAGTGTAAAGGGGCGCGGCAATCAGCCCCAGCATTTT. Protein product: CAWSVKGRGNQPQHF.

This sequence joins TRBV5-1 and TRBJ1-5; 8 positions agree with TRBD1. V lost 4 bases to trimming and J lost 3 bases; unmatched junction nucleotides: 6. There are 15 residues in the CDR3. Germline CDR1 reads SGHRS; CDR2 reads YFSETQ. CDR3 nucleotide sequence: TGCGCCAGCAGCCCAACAGGGGGATACAATCAGCCCCAGCATTTT. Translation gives CASSPTGGYNQPQHF.

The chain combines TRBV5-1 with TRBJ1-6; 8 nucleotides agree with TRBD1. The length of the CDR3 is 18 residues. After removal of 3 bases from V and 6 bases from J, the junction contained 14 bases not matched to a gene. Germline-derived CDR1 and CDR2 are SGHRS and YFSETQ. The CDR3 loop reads CASSWGTGGGGGNSPLHF. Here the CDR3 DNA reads TGCGCCAGCAGCTGGGGGACAGGCGGCGGAGGGGGTAATTCACCCCTCCACTTT.

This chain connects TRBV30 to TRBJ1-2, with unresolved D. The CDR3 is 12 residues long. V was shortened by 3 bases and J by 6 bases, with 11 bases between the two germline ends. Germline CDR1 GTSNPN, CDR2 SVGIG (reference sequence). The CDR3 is CAWRRGVDGYTF. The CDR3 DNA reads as TGTGCCTGGAGGCGCGGGGTGGATGGCTACACCTTC.

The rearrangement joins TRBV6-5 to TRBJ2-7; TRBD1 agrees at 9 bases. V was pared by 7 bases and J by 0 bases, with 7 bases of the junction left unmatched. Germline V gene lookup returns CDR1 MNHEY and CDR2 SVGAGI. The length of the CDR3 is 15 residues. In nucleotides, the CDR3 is TGTGCCAGCACCCCGGGACAGGGACCCTCCTACGAGCAGTACTTC. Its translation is CASTPGQGPSYEQYF.

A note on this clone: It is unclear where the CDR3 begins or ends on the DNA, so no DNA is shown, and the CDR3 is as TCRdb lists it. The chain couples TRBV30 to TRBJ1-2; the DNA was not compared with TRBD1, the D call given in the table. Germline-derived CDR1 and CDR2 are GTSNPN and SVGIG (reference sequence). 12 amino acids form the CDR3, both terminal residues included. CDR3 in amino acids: CAWGPGTGSRTF.

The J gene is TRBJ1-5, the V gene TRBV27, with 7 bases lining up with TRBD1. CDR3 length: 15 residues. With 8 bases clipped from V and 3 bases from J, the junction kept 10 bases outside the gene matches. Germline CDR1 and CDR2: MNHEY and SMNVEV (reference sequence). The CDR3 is CASAPQTGTNQPQHF. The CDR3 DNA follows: TGTGCCAGCGCGCCCCAGACAGGGACCAATCAGCCCCAGCATTTT.

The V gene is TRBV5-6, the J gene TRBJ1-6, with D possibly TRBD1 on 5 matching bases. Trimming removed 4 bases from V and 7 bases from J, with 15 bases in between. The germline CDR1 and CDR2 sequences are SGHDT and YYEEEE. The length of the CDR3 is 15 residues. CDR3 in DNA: TGTGCCAGCAGCCTAAGACAGACAGTCAATTCACCCCTCCACTTT. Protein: CASSLRQTVNSPLHF. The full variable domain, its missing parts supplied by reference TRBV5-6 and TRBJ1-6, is DAGVTQSPTHLIKTRGQQVTLRCSPKSGHDTVSWYQQALGQGPQFIFQYYEEEERQRGNFPDRFSGHQFPNYSSELNVNALLLGDSALYLCASSLRQTVNSPLHFGNGTRLTVT.

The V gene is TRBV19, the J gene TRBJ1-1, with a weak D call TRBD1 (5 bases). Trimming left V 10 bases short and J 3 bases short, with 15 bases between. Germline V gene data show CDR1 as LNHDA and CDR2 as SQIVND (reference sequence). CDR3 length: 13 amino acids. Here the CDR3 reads CATEPWGHTEAFF. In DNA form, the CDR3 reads TGTGCCACCGAACCTTGGGGCCACACTGAAGCTTTCTTT.

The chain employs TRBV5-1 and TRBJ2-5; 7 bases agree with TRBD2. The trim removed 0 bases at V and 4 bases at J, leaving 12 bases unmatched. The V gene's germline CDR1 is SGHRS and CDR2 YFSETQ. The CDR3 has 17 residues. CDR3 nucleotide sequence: TGCGCCAGCAGCTTGGGTGTACTCCTAGCGGAGGGAGAGACCCAGTACTTC. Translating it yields CASSLGVLLAEGETQYF.

The CDR3 DNA reads TGTGCCTGGAGTGTATCTCGGGGGGCAAATGAAAAACTGTTTTTT. This translates into CAWSVSRGANEKLFF. The V call is TRBV30, the J call TRBJ1-4; D is perhaps TRBD1 (6 bases). Germline-derived CDR1 and CDR2 are GTSNPN and SVGIG (reference sequence). With 0 bases removed from V and 5 bases from J, the gap between germline ends came to 13 bases. CDR3 size: 15 residues.

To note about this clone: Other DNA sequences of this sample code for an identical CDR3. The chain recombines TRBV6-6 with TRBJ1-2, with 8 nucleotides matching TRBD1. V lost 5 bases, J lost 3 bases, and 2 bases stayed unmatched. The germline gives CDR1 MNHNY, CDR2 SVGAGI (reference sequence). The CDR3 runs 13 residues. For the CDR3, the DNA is TGTGCCAGCAGTCCGGACAGGGACTATGGCTACACCTTC. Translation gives CASSPDRDYGYTF.

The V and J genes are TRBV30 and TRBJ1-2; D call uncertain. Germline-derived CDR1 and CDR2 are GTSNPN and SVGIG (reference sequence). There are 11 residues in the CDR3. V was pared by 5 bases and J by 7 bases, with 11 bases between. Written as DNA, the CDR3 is TGTGCCTGGTTGGGAAGCGGTGGCTACACCTTC. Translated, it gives CAWLGSGGYTF.

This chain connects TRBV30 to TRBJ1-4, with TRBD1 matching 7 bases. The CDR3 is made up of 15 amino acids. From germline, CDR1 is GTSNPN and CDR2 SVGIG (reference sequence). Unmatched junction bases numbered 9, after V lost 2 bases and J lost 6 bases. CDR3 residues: CAWSLGLTGYEKLFF. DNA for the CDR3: TGTGCCTGGAGTCTTGGCCTGACAGGGTATGAAAAACTGTTTTTT.

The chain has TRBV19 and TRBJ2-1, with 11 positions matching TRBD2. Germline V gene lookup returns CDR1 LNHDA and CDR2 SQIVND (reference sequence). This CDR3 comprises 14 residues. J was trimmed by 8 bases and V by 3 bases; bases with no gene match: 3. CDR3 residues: CASSISGRGDEQFF. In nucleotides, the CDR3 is TGTGCCAGTAGTATTAGCGGGAGGGGTGATGAGCAGTTCTTC.

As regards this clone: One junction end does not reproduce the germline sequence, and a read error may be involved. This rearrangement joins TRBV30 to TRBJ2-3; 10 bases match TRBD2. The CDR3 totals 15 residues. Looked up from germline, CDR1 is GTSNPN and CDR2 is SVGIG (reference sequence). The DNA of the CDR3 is TGTGCCGGGAGCGGACTAGCGGTGAGCACAGATACGCAGTATTTT. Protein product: CAGSGLAVSTDTQYF.

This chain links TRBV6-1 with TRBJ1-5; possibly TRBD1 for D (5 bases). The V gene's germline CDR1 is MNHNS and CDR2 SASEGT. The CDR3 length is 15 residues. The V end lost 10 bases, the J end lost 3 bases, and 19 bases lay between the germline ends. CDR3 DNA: TGTGCCACACGCCACGGGGGGAATGACAATCAGCCCCAGCATTTT. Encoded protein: CATRHGGNDNQPQHF.

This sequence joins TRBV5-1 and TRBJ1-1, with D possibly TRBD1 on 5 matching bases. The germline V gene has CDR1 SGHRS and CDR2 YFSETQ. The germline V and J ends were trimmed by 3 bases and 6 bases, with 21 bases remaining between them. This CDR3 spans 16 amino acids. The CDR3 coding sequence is TGCGCCAGCAGCTCTACCCGCGCGTATGACAGAGCTGAAGCTTTCTTT. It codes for CASSSTRAYDRAEAFF.

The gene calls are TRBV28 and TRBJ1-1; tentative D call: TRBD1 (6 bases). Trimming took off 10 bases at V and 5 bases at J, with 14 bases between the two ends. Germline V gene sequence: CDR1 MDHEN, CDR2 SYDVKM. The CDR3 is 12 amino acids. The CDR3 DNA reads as TGTGCCACCTTTCAGGGACATACTGAAGCTTTCTTT. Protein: CATFQGHTEAFF.

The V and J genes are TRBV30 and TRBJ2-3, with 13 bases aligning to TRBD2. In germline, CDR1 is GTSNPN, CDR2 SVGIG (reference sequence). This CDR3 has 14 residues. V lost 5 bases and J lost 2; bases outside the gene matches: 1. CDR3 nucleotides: TGTGCCTGGGGACTAGCGGGGGACACAGATACGCAGTATTTT. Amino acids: CAWGLAGDTDTQYF.